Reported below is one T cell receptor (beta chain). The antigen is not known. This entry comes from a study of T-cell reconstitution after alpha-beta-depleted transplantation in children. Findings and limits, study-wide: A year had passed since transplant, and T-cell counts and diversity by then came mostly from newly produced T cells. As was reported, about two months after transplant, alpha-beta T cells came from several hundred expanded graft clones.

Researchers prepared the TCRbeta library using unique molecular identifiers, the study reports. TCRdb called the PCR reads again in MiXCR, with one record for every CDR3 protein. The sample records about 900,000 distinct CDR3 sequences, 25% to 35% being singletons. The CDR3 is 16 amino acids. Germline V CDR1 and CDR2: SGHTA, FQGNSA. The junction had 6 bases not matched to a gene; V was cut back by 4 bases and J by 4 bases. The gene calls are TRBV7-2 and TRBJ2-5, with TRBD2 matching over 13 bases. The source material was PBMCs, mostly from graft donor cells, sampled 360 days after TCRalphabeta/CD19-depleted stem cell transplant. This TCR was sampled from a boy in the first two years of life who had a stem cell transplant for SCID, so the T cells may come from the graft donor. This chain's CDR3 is CASSSLLAGGTETQYF. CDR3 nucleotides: TGTGCCAGCAGCTCATTACTAGCGGGGGGGACAGAGACCCAGTACTTC.